A selection of T cell receptor beta chains follows, all from one sample in a study of T cell responses to AZD1222 COVID-19 vaccine. The repertoire was sequenced with immunoSEQ multiplex PCR; TCRdb's copy has only in-frame clones and lacks some. The sample yields 100,000 to 120,000 clones, roughly 84% seen once. Sequencing used peripheral blood, obtained on day 0 of AZD1222 vaccination. Receptors were obtained from an adult in good health. CDR3s include the opening cysteine and the closing phenylalanine or tryptophan. The order of the fields is clone size, V gene, D gene, J gene, CDR3 DNA, CDR3 protein. D genes are given only for firm matches. Clone size is given for some rows only: seen once, a few or many times, or a class if the clone is expanded.

>NA|TRBV30|TRBD1|TRBJ1-1
TGTGCCTGGGCAGGGGGCGAGGTCACTGAAGCTTTCTTT
CAWAGGEVTEAFF
>NA|TRBV28|NA|TRBJ1-2
TGTGCCAGCAGTTTGTGGGGCAGTGGCTACACCTTC
CASSLWGSGYTF
>NA|TRBV19|NA|TRBJ1-5
TGTGCCAGTAGTAAACAACAGGGACATCAGCCCCAGCATTTT
CASSKQQGHQPQHF
>few|TRBV7-2|TRBD1|TRBJ1-1
TGTGCCAGCAGCTTAGAGGGACCGGGACAGGGAACTTTCTTT
CASSLEGPGQGTFF
>NA|TRBV6-5|TRBD1|TRBJ2-7
TGTGCCAGCAGCGGGACAGGGGGCTCCTACGAGCAGTACTTC
CASSGTGGSYEQYF
>NA|TRBV7-2|NA|TRBJ2-1
TGTGCCAGCAGCCAGCGGGCCCGTTACAATGAGCAGTTCTTC
CASSQRARYNEQFF
>NA|TRBV4-1|NA|TRBJ2-1
TGCGCCAGCAGCCAGATTGCCGTCGATGAGCAGTTCTTC
CASSQIAVDEQFF
>NA|TRBV5-1|NA|TRBJ2-2
TGCGCCAGCAGCTTGGCCACGGGGGACACCGGGGAGCTGTTTTTT
CASSLATGDTGELFF
>NA|TRBV11-2|NA|TRBJ2-7
TGTGCCAGCAGCTTAGATTGGACCTACGAGCAGTACTTC
CASSLDWTYEQYF
>NA|TRBV28|NA|TRBJ1-6
TGTGCCAGCAGTTTATTTCAGGGTCGGTCACCCCTCCACTTT
CASSLFQGRSPLHF
>once|TRBV6-5|NA|TRBJ1-3
TGTGCCACTGGGCTCTCTGGAAACACCATATATTTT
CATGLSGNTIYF
>NA|TRBV28|NA|TRBJ1-5
TGTGCCAGCAGTGCCGACAGGATGAATCAGCCCCAGCATTTT
CASSADRMNQPQHF
>NA|TRBV6-2/TRBV6-3|NA|TRBJ2-4
TGTGCCAGCAGCGTCACAGGGGCCAAAAACATTCAGTACTTC
CASSVTGAKNIQYF
>once|TRBV5-6|NA|TRBJ2-7
TGTGCCACCTCGTCGGGGACGGCACCCTACGAGCAGTACTTC
CATSSGTAPYEQYF
>NA|TRBV28|NA|TRBJ2-7
TGTGCCAGCAGTTTCTTATTACCCCAGGGAACCTACGAGCAGTACTTC
CASSFLLPQGTYEQYF
>NA|TRBV7-2|TRBD1|TRBJ1-1
TGTGCCAGCAGCTTACAAAACGCCGGACAGGGCAGAGCTTTCTTT
CASSLQNAGQGRAFF
>NA|TRBV7-6|NA|TRBJ2-2
TGTGCCAGCAGCTTGGGCAGTTCGAACACCGGGGAGCTGTTTTTT
CASSLGSSNTGELFF
>NA|TRBV27|NA|TRBJ1-5
TGTGCCAGCAAAGACCGGGAATATAGCAATCAGCCCCAGCATTTT
CASKDREYSNQPQHF
>few|TRBV9|TRBD1|TRBJ1-3
TGTGCCAGCAGCACCCGGGACAGGAGACTCTCTGGAAACACCATATATTTT
CASSTRDRRLSGNTIYF
>NA|TRBV4-1|NA|TRBJ1-2
TGCGCCAGCAGCCAAGAGACATATAACTATGGCTACACCTTC
CASSQETYNYGYTF
>NA|TRBV24-1|TRBD1|TRBJ1-2
TGTGCCACCAGTGATTCGCAGCCGGGACAGGGTGCGGCCACCTTC
CATSDSQPGQGAATF
>NA|TRBV11-2|NA|TRBJ1-2
TGTGCCAGCAGCTTATACACGGATGGCTACACCTTC
CASSLYTDGYTF
>NA|TRBV10-3|TRBD1|TRBJ2-7
TGTGCCATCACCCCAAGCCAGGGGGCCTCCTACGAGCAGTACTTC
CAITPSQGASYEQYF
>few|TRBV7-2|TRBD1|TRBJ2-7
TGTGCCAGCAGTAAAGACAGGGGGCAAATCGAGCAGTACTTC
CASSKDRGQIEQYF
>NA|TRBV6-5|NA|TRBJ2-3
TGTGCCAGCGCCTCGGGGGCGGGCACAGATACGCAGTATTTT
CASASGAGTDTQYF
>NA|TRBV7-2|NA|TRBJ2-7
TGTGCCAGCAGCTTAGCGCAAACTAGTCCAGGATACGAGCAGTACTTC
CASSLAQTSPGYEQYF
>once|TRBV19|NA|TRBJ1-6
TGTGCCAGTACCACCGGGAGCAATTCACCCCTCCACTTT
CASTTGSNSPLHF
>NA|TRBV12-3/TRBV12-4|NA|TRBJ2-7
TGTGCCAGCAGTCGGGGAAGGGGGTGGGAGCAGTACTTC
CASSRGRGWEQYF
>few|TRBV6-2/TRBV6-3|NA|TRBJ2-7
TGTGCCAGCAGTTACACACAGACTACGGGTGGCTACGAGCAGTACTTC
CASSYTQTTGGYEQYF
>NA|TRBV4-1|TRBD1|TRBJ1-6
TGCGCCAGCAGCCAAGATGGACAGGGGGCCCCCTTCTATAATTCACCCCTCCACTTT
CASSQDGQGAPFYNSPLHF
>few|TRBV5-6|TRBD2|TRBJ2-3
TGTGCCAGCAGCTTGGGGTCAAGCGGGGGGTACACAGATACGCAGTATTTT
CASSLGSSGGYTDTQYF
>NA|TRBV29-1|TRBD2|TRBJ2-3
TGCAGCGTTGGATTTCTAGCGGGGGGAGGGGATACGCAGTATTTT
CSVGFLAGGGDTQYF
>NA|TRBV6-5|NA|TRBJ1-5
TGTGCCAGCAGTTCAGGACCTTCGCAGCCCCAGCATTTT
CASSSGPSQPQHF
>NA|TRBV2|TRBD1|TRBJ1-2
TGTGCCAGCACCTTAGACAGGGGCGACGGCTACACCTTC
CASTLDRGDGYTF
>NA|TRBV2|TRBD1|TRBJ2-1
TGTGCCAGCAGAGACTACAGGGGGCCGCAGCCCCAGTTCTTC
CASRDYRGPQPQFF
>NA|TRBV28|NA|TRBJ1-1
TGTGCCAGCAGGGATAGGGGGAAGGGAAGGAACACTGAAGCTTTCTTT
CASRDRGKGRNTEAFF
>NA|TRBV24-1|TRBD1|TRBJ2-7
TGTGCCACCAGTGATATATCCGGACAGGGGTTGCACGAGCAGTACTTC
CATSDISGQGLHEQYF
>NA|TRBV7-2|NA|TRBJ1-5
TGTGCCAGCAGCTTAGAACAGGTTAGCAATCAGCCCCAGCATTTT
CASSLEQVSNQPQHF
>NA|TRBV12-5|NA|TRBJ1-1
TGTGCTAGTGGTTTGGGACAGGCCTACCACACTGAAGCTTTCTTT
CASGLGQAYHTEAFF
>NA|TRBV29-1|NA|TRBJ2-5
TGCAGCCTTAGCGAAGGGGAGACCCAGTACTTC
CSLSEGETQYF
>NA|TRBV27|TRBD2|TRBJ2-2
TGTGCCAGCAGAGGTGGGGGGGGTACCGGGGAGCTGTTTTTT
CASRGGGGTGELFF
>NA|TRBV20-1|NA|TRBJ2-1
TGCAGTGCTAGTATGGGGGGGGGCCTGAATGAGCAGTTCTTC
CSASMGGGLNEQFF
>NA|TRBV7-9|NA|TRBJ2-7
TGTGCCAGCAGCCTTCACGGGGGCCGATACGAGCAGTACTTC
CASSLHGGRYEQYF
>NA|TRBV27|NA|TRBJ1-5
TGTGCCAGCAGTTTGGTAGGGACCCAAGGTCGGCCCCAGCATTTT
CASSLVGTQGRPQHF
>NA|TRBV19|NA|TRBJ1-5
TGTGCCAGTACCCATCCCCGGGGGTCGGGTCAGCCCCAGCATTTT
CASTHPRGSGQPQHF
>NA|TRBV11-3|NA|TRBJ2-2
TGTGCCAGCAGCCTAGGCGGTCGGAACACCGGGGAGCTGTTTTTT
CASSLGGRNTGELFF
>NA|TRBV6-5|NA|TRBJ2-3
TGTGCCAGCAGCGGGAGCACAGATACGCAGTATTTT
CASSGSTDTQYF
>NA|TRBV11-1|TRBD1|TRBJ1-1
TGTGCCAGCAGCCCCGACAGGGAAGAGAACCCTGAAGCTTTCTTT
CASSPDREENPEAFF
>NA|TRBV6-5|TRBD1|TRBJ1-1
TGTGCCACCGGGGCCCGACAGGGTAGGACTGAAGCTTTCTTT
CATGARQGRTEAFF
>NA|TRBV6-2/TRBV6-3|NA|TRBJ1-2
TGTGCCAGCAGTTACAACGGCAACTATGGCTACACCTTC
CASSYNGNYGYTF
>NA|TRBV4-2|NA|TRBJ1-6
TGTGCCAGCAGTCCCCACCCCGGGACTACCAATTCACCCCTCCACTTT
CASSPHPGTTNSPLHF
>NA|TRBV27|NA|TRBJ2-4
TGTGCCAGCAGTTTACTGGGGGTGAATTCCCTTACCAAAAACATTCAGTACTTC
CASSLLGVNSLTKNIQYF
>NA|TRBV3-1/TRBV3-2|NA|TRBJ1-1
TGTGCCAGCAGCCAAAACGTCAACACTGAAGCTTTCTTT
CASSQNVNTEAFF
>NA|TRBV7-3|NA|TRBJ1-1
TGTGCCAGCAGTTCAGGAGCGACGGAGTACACTGAAGCTTTCTTT
CASSSGATEYTEAFF
>NA|TRBV2|NA|TRBJ1-3
TGTGCCAGCAGTCCTGCCGAGAAGAAAGGTTCTGGAAACACCATATATTTT
CASSPAEKKGSGNTIYF